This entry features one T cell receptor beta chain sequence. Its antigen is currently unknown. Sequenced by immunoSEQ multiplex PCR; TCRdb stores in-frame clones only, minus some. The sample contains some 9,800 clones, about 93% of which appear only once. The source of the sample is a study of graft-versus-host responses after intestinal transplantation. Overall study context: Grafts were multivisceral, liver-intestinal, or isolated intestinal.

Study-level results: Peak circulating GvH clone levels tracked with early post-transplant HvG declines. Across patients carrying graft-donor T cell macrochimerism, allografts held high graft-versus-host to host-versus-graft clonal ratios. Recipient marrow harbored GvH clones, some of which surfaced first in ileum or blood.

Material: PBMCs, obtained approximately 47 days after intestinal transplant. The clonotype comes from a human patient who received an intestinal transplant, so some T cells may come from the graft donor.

DNA of the CDR3: TGTGCCAGCACCAATGGGGACTATGGCTACACCTTC. It yields the protein CASTNGDYGYTF. The chain carries TRBV7-6 and TRBJ1-2, with no clear D. V was cut by 7 bases and J by 3 bases, with 9 bases left in between. CDR1 and CDR2 from the germline V gene are SGHVS and FNYEAQ. The CDR3 covers 12 residues.